This T cell receptor beta chain was sequenced during a study of cytomegalovirus exposure and HLA in healthy donors. The PCR had 60 Vbeta and 13 Jbeta primers. Methods used by the authors: A later analysis counted 65 million to 80 million unique TCR beta chains, about 11 million shared. The protocol was immunoSEQ multiplex PCR, while the TCRdb copy is restricted to in-frame clones and leaves out a portion. V and J calls and clone size are copied from that table; D and trimming were computed from the DNA. The table records over 150,000 clones, just over 75% of them present only once. Study-wide results and caveats: In a later analysis, across HLA loci, associated TCR counts were highest for DRB1, lowest for HLA-C.

Losses at the gene ends were 0 bases for V and 3 bases for J; bases not matched to a gene: 6. CDR3 length equals 15 residues. Germline CDR1 reads SGHKS; CDR2 reads YYEKEE (reference sequence). All donors participated as healthy donors of bone marrow. In regard to this clone: What it recognizes is unknown.

This sequence originates from a woman aged 30 to 39 in good health and CMV-seropositive. The sequencing sample was made of PBMCs. The V call is TRBV5-5, the J call TRBJ2-7; 7 bases fit TRBD2. CDR3 coding DNA: TGTGCCAGCAGCTTGGGGCCTAGCGGACGCTACGAGCAGTACTTC. As protein: CASSLGPSGRYEQYF.